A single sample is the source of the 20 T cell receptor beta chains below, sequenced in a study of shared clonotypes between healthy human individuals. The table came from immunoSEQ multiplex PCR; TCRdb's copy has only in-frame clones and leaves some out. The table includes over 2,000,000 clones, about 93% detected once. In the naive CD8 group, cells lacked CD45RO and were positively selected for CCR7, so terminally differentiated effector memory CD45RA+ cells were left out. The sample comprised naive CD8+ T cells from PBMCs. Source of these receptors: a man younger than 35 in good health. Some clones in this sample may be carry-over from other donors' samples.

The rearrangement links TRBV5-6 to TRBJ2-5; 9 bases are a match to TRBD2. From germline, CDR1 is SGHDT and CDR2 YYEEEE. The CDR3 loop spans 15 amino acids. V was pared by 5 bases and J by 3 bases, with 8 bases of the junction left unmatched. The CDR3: CASSSLAGAEETQYF. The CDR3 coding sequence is TGTGCCAGCAGTTCCTTAGCGGGGGCCGAAGAGACCCAGTACTTC.

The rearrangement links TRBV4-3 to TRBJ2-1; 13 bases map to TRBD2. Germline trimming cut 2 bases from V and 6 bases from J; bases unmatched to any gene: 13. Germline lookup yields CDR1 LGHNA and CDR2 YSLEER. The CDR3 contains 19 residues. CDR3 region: CASSQWAGLAGEGSNEQFF. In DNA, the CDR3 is TGCGCCAGCAGCCAATGGGCAGGACTAGCGGGAGAGGGGTCCAATGAGCAGTTCTTC.

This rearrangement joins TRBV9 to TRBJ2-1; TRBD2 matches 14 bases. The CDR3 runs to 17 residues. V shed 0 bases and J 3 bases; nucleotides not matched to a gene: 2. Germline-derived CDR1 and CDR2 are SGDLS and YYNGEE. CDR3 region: CASSVEGTSGGYNEQFF. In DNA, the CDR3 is TGTGCCAGCAGCGTAGAGGGGACTAGCGGGGGCTACAATGAGCAGTTCTTC.

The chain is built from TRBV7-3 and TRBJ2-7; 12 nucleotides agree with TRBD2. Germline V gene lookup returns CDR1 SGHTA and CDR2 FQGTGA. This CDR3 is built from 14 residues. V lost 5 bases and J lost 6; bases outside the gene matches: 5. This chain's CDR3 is CASSPGLAGTEQYF. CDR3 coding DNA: TGTGCCAGCAGCCCAGGACTAGCGGGAACCGAGCAGTACTTC.

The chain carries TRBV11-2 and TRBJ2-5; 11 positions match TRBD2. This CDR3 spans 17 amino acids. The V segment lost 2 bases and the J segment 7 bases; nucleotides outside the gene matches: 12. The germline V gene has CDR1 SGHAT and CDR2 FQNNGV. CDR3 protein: CASSLSRLLAGEGTQYF. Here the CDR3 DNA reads TGTGCCAGCAGCTTATCTCGCCTACTAGCGGGAGAGGGGACCCAGTACTTC.

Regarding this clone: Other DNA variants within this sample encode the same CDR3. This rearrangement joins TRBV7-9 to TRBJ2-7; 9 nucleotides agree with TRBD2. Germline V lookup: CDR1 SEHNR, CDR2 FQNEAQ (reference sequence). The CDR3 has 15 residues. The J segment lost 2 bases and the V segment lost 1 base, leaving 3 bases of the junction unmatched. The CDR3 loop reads CASSLGLAGTYEQYF. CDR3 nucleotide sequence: TGTGCCAGCAGCTTAGGGCTAGCGGGAACCTACGAGCAGTACTTC.

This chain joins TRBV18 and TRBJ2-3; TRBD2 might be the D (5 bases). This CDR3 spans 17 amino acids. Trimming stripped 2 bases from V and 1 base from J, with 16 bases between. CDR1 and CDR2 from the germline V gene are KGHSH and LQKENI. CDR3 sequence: CASSPREGPLRTDTQYF. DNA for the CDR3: TGTGCCAGCTCACCAAGAGAGGGCCCTTTACGCACAGATACGCAGTATTTT. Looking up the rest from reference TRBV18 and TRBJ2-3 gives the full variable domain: NAGVMQNPRHLVRRRGQEARLRCSPMKGHSHVYWYRQLPEEGLKFMVYLQKENIIDESGMPKERFSAEFPKEGPSILRIQQVVRGDSAAYFCASSPREGPLRTDTQYFGPGTRLTVL.

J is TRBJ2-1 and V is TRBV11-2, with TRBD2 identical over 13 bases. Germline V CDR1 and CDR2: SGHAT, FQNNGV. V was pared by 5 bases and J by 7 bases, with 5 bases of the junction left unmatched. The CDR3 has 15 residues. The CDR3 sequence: CASSATSGRVNEQFF. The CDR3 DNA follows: TGTGCCAGCAGCGCAACTAGCGGGAGGGTGAATGAGCAGTTCTTC.

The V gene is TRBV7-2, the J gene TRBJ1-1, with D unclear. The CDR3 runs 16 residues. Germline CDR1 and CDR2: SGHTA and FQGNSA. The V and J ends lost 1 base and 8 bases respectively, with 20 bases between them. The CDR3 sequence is CASSLDPSSLRLEAFF. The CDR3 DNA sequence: TGTGCCAGCAGCTTAGACCCCTCCTCCCTTCGTTTGGAAGCTTTCTTT.

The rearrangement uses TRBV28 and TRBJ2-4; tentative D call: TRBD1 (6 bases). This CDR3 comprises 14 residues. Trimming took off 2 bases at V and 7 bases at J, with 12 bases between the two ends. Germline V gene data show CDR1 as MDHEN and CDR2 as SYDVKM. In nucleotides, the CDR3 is TGTGCCAGCAGTTTACCCTACAGGGAGAACATTCAGTACTTC. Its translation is CASSLPYRENIQYF.

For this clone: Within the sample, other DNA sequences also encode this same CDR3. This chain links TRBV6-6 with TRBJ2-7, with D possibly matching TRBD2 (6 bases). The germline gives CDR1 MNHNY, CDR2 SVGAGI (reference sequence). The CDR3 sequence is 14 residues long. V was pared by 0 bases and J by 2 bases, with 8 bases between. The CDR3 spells CASSYSGGPYEQYF. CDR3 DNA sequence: TGTGCCAGCAGTTACTCCGGGGGTCCCTACGAGCAGTACTTC.

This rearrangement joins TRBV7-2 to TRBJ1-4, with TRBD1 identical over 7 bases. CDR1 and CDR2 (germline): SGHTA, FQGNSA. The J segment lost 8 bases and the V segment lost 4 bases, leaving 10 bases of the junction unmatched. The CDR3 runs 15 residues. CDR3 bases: TGTGCCAGCAGCTCGAGGACAGGAGGGGAAGAAAAACTGTTTTTT. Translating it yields CASSSRTGGEEKLFF. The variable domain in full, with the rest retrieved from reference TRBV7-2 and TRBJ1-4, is GAGVSQSPSNKVTEKGKDVELRCDPISGHTALYWYRQSLGQGLEFLIYFQGNSAPDKSGLPSDRFSAERTGGSVSTLTIQRTQQEDSAVYLCASSSRTGGEEKLFFGSGTQLSVL.

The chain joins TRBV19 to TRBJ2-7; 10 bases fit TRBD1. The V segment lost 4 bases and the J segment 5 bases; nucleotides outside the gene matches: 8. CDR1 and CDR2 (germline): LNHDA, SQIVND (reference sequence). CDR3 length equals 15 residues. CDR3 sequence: CASSNWTGGRDEQYF. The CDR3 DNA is TGTGCCAGTAGTAATTGGACAGGGGGAAGGGACGAGCAGTACTTC.

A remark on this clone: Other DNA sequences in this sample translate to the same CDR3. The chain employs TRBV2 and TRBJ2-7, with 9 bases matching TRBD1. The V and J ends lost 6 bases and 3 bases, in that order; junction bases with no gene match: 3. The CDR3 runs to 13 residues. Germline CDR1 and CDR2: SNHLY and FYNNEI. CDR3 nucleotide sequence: TGTGCCAGCAGGGACAGGGGCGACTACGAGCAGTACTTC. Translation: CASRDRGDYEQYF.

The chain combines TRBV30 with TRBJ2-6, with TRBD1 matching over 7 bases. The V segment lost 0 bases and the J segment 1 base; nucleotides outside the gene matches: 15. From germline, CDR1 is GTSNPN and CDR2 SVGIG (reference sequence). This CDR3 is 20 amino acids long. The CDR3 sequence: CAWSVLVHRGKGSGANVLTF. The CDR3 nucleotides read TGTGCCTGGAGTGTACTGGTCCACAGGGGCAAAGGGTCTGGGGCCAACGTCCTGACTTTC.

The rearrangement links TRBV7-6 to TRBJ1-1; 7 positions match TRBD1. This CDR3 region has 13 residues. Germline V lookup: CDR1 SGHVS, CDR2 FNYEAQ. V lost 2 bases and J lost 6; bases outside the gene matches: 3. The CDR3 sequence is CASSLTGQSEAFF. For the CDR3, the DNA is TGTGCCAGCAGCTTAACGGGACAGTCTGAAGCTTTCTTT.

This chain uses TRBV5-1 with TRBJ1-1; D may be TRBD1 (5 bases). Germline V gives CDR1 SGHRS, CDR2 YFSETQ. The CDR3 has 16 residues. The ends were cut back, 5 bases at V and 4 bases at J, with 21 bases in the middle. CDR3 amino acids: CASSRGYTTPPTEAFF. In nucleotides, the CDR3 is TGCGCCAGCAGTCGGGGGTACACCACTCCCCCCACTGAAGCTTTCTTT.

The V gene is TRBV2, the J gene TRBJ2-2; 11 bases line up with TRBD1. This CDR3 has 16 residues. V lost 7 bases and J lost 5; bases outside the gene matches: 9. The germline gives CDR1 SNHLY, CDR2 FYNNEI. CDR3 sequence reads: CASTAGQGAKTGELFF. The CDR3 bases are TGTGCCAGCACCGCCGGACAGGGGGCAAAGACCGGGGAGCTGTTTTTT.

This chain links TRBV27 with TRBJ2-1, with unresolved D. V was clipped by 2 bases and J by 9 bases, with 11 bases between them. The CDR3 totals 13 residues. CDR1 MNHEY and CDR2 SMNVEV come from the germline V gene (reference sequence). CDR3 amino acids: CASSLILATEQFF. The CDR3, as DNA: TGTGCCAGCAGTTTAATACTCGCCACTGAGCAGTTCTTC.

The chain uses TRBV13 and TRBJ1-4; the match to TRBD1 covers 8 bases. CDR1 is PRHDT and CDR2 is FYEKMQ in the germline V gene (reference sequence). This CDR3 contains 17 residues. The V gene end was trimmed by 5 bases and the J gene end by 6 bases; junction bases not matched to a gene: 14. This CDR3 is CASSGNGQGEMDEKLFF. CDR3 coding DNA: TGTGCCAGCAGCGGGAACGGACAGGGAGAGATGGATGAAAAACTGTTTTTT.